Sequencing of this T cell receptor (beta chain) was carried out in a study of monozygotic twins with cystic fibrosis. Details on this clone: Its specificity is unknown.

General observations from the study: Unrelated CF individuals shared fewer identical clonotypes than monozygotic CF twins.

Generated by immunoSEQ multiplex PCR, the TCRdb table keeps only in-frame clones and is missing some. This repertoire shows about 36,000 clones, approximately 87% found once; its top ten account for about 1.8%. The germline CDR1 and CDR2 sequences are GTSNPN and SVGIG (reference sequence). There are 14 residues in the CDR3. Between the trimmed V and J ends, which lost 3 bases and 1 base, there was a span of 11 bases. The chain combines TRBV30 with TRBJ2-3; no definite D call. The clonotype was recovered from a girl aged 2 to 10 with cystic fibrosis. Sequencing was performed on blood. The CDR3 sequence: CAWRAPGGTDTQYF. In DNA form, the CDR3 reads TGTGCCTGGAGGGCTCCTGGGGGCACAGATACGCAGTATTTT.